This TCR beta chain was identified in a study of shared clonotypes between healthy human individuals. As for this clone: Its antigen is unidentified.

The study, taken as a whole, reports: Between a handful of donors, naive CD4 clonotypes were shared at a level of roughly 5.5%. The authors expected sequencing depth to affect clonotype sharing among donors. Sequencing of the sorted subsets was shown by rarefaction to be incomplete despite large depth. In general, naive subsets displayed greater estimated richness than memory subsets did.

Cells designated naive CD8 were CD45RO-negative and were positively selected for CCR7, with terminally differentiated effector memory CD45RA+ cells excluded. Sequenced by immunoSEQ multiplex PCR; TCRdb stores in-frame clones only, minus some. The sample records about 2.2 million clones, 90% to 95% being singletons. The sample comprised naive CD8+ T cells from PBMCs. This TCR derives from a man aged 18 to 29 in good health. Some clones in this sample may be carry-over from other donors' samples.

CDR3 nucleotide sequence: TGCGCCAGCAGCCAAGAAACTAGCGGAATGGCCGACACCGGGGAGCTGTTTTTT. It codes for CASSQETSGMADTGELFF. This rearrangement joins TRBV4-3 to TRBJ2-2, with 8 bases identical to TRBD2. The CDR3 has 18 amino acids. The V and J ends lost 0 bases and 3 bases, in that order; junction bases with no gene match: 9. The germline V gene has CDR1 LGHNA and CDR2 YSLEER.